This record looks at one T cell receptor beta chain sequence and its context. Germline CDR1 and CDR2: SGHTA and FQGNSA. Deletions cut 1 base from V and 1 base from J, with 12 bases between. The CDR3 sequence is 16 residues long. The data were obtained in a study of CD8 T cells in Susac syndrome. RNA, at about 0.45 to 1 ug, was reverse transcribed with random hexamers. Multiplex immunoSEQ PCR targeted 54 Vbeta and 13 Jbeta TCR beta segments. TCRdb processed the immunoSEQ multiplex PCR reads anew with MiXCR; each CDR3 protein has one entry. This sample carries about 400,000 distinct CDR3 sequences, more than 80% of them seen once, and the ten largest clones take approximately 0.12%. TCR beta sequencing covered blood CD8+ and CD4+ T cells. The multiple sclerosis controls were treatment-naive patients with relapsing-remitting disease that was stable or active.

The chain combines TRBV7-2 with TRBJ2-3; D is ambiguous. The sample comprised CD8+ T cells from PBMCs. The TCR was taken from a human donor with multiple sclerosis. CDR3 residues: CASSLEGRTGTDTQYF. DNA of the CDR3: TGTGCCAGCAGCTTAGAAGGGCGGACCGGCACAGATACGCAGTATTTT.